Listed here are 8 T cell receptor beta chains from one sample, sequenced in a study of neurological immune-mediated disorders. TCRdb re-called the 5' RACE reads with MiXCR, one entry per CDR3 protein. The top ten hold around 3.9% of the sample, which has 30,000 to 40,000 distinct CDR3 sequences, over 8.5% seen once. Time point indicated: technical triplicate 1. Material for sequencing was PBMCs. Receptors originate from a man aged 60-69 years with HTLV-1-associated myelopathy (HAM/TSP).

This clonotype was seen more than once but under ten times. The CDR3 coding sequence is TGTGCCATCAGTGAGTCTGGTGGGGCGGCGGACTACGAGCAGTACTTC. Amino acids: CAISESGGAADYEQYF. The gene calls are TRBV10-3 and TRBJ2-7; TRBD1 might be the D (5 bases). The CDR3 covers 16 residues. Trimming took 0 bases from V and 3 from J, leaving 15 bases between them. The germline V gene encodes CDR1 ENHRY and CDR2 SYGVKD.

This clonotype was observed a single time. Since no conserved phenylalanine or tryptophan closes the CDR3, a read error is the likely cause. Because the CDR3's place on the DNA is in doubt, the DNA is left out and the CDR3 is given as listed by TCRdb. The chain has TRBV4-3 and TRBJ1-2; no DNA check was done on the table's D call, TRBD1. The CDR3 adds up to 15 amino acids, both ends counted. Germline-derived CDR1 and CDR2 are LGHNA and YSLEER. The CDR3 sequence: CASSLTARGNYGYNI.

This clonotype occurred many times. The genes are TRBV4-1 and TRBJ1-2; no clear D gene. The CDR3 has 14 residues. Trimming stripped 0 bases from V and 6 bases from J, with 11 bases between. The germline CDR1 and CDR2 sequences are MGHRA and YSYEKL. The CDR3 here is CASSQEPPQNGYTF. The CDR3 DNA follows: TGCGCCAGCAGCCAAGAGCCTCCGCAGAATGGCTACACCTTC.

This clonotype was detected ten times or more. The chain couples TRBV5-1 to TRBJ2-2; possible D gene TRBD2, 5 bases. V was shortened by 7 bases and J by 5 bases, with 12 bases between the two germline ends. The CDR3 sequence is 13 residues long. The V gene's germline CDR1 is SGHRS and CDR2 YFSETQ. The DNA for the CDR3 is TGCGCCAGCCGGGCTCCGGGGACCGGGGAGCTGTTTTTT. Translating gives CASRAPGTGELFF.

This chain joins TRBV29-1 and TRBJ2-1; D unclear. The CDR3 sequence is 12 residues long. The germline CDR1 and CDR2 sequences are SQVTM and ANQGSEA. V was clipped by 3 bases and J by 9 bases, with 12 bases between them. CDR3 in amino acids: CSVDPRCGEQFF. The CDR3, as DNA: TGCAGCGTTGACCCCCGGTGCGGTGAGCAGTTCTTC.

This clonotype was detected many times. V and J are TRBV5-1 and TRBJ1-1, with D maybe TRBD1 (5 bases). The CDR3 sequence is 14 residues long. The V and J ends lost 4 bases and 1 base respectively, with 11 bases between them. Germline assignment: CDR1 SGHRS and CDR2 YFSETQ. As DNA, the CDR3 is TGCGCCAGCAGCCCGGGGGTGGCGAACACTGAAGCTTTCTTT. It specifies CASSPGVANTEAFF.

As for this clonotype: This clone may be a read error of a much larger clone one base away. The chain has TRBV6-2 or TRBV6-3 and TRBJ1-5; 7 nucleotides align to TRBD1. The CDR3 covers 16 residues. Trimming cost V 7 bases and J 1 base; bases outside gene matches: 10. Germline V CDR1 and CDR2: MNHEY, SVGEGT. The CDR3 DNA is TGTGCCAGCATCAAAACAGGGGCCGGGAGCAATCAGCCCCAGCATTTT. Translating it yields CASIKTGAGSNQPQHF.

This clonotype was seen many times. This chain's CDR3 is CASSAPRGVRGNNEQFF. The CDR3 DNA is TGTGCCAGCAGTGCCCCGAGGGGGGTGAGAGGGAACAATGAGCAGTTCTTC. V is TRBV6-5 and J is TRBJ2-1, with D possibly called TRBD1 or TRBD2 (6 bases each). Trimming removed 5 bases from V and 5 bases from J, with 22 bases in between. The V gene's germline CDR1 is MNHEY and CDR2 SVGAGI. The CDR3 runs 17 residues.